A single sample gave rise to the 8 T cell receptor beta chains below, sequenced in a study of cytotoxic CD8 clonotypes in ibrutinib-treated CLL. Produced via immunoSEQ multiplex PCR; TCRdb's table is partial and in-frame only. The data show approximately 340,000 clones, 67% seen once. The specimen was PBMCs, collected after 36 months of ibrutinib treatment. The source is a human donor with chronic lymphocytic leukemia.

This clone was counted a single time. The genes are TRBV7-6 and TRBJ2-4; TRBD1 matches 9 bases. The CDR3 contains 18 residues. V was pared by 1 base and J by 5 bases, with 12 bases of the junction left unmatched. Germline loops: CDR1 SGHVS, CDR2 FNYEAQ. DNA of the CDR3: TGTGCCAGCAGCTTAGTGCGCTCAGGACAGGGGAGTCAAAACATTCAGTACTTC. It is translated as CASSLVRSGQGSQNIQYF.

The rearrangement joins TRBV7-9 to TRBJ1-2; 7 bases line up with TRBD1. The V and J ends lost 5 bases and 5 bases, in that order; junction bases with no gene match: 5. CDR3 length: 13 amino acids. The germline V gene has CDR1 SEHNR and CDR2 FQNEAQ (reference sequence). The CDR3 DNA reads TGTGCCAGCAGCGAAACAGGGGAATATGGCTACACCTTC. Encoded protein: CASSETGEYGYTF.

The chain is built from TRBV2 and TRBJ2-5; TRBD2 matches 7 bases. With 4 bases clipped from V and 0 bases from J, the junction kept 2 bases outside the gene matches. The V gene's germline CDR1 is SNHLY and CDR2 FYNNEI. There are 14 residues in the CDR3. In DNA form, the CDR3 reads TGTGCCAGCAGTGCGGGACTATACCAAGAGACCCAGTACTTC. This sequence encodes CASSAGLYQETQYF.

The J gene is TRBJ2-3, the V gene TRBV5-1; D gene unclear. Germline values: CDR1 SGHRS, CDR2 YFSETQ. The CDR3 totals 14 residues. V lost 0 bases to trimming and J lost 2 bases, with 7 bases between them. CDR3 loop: CASSLVAVTDTQYF. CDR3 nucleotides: TGCGCCAGCAGCTTGGTGGCAGTCACAGATACGCAGTATTTT.

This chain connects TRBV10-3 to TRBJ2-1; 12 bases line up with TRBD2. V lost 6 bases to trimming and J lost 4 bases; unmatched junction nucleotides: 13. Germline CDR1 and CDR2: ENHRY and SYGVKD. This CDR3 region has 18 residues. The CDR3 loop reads CAIRAGTSGPGPYNEQFF. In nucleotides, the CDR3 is TGTGCCATCAGGGCCGGGACTAGCGGGCCGGGACCGTACAATGAGCAGTTCTTC.

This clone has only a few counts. Here the CDR3 reads CASSLGGTGLGPYEQYF. The CDR3 bases are TGTGCCAGCAGCTTAGGAGGAACGGGACTTGGACCCTACGAGCAGTACTTC. The V gene is TRBV13, the J gene TRBJ2-7; maybe TRBD2 (6 bases). Trimming left V 0 bases short and J 2 bases short, with 17 bases between. The germline V gene has CDR1 PRHDT and CDR2 FYEKMQ (reference sequence). The CDR3 is 17 amino acids.

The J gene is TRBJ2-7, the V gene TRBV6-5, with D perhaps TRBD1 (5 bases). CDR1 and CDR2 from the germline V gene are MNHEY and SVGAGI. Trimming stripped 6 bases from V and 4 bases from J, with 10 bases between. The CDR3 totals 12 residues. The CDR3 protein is CASSRTGYEQYF. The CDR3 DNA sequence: TGTGCCAGCAGCCGCACAGGATACGAGCAGTACTTC.

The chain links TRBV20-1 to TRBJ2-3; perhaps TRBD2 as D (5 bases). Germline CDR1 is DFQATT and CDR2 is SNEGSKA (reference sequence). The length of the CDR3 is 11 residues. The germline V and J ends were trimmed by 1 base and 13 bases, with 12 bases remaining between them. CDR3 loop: CSARGLEVEYF. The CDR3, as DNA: TGCAGTGCTAGAGGACTGGAGGTGGAGTATTTT.